The clone carrying this T cell receptor beta chain was detected once. This sample was taken from a study of graft-versus-host responses after intestinal transplantation. The CDR3 spans 15 residues. From germline, CDR1 is LNHDA and CDR2 SQIVND (reference sequence). The trim removed 7 bases at V and 0 bases at J, leaving 6 bases unmatched. Sequenced by immunoSEQ multiplex PCR; TCRdb stores in-frame clones only, minus some. The sample consists of some 46,000 clones, 85% to 95% of them appearing once. Here the sequenced sample was PBMCs, taken about 800 days after a first intestinal transplant, on the day of a second. The chain couples TRBV19 to TRBJ2-1; TRBD2 agrees at 7 bases. The source is a human patient who received an intestinal transplant, so some T cells may come from the graft donor. The CDR3 bases are TGTGCCAGTACCCCGCGGGAGAGCTCCTACAATGAGCAGTTCTTC. Translation gives CASTPRESSYNEQFF.